Listed below are T cell receptor beta chains from one sample, sequenced in a study of blood T cell repertoires in COVID-19. The protocol was immunoSEQ multiplex PCR, while the TCRdb copy is restricted to in-frame clones and leaves out a portion. The sample consists of some 160,000 clones, roughly 86% of them appearing once. Sequences were obtained from peripheral blood. These receptors all stem from an elderly woman with COVID-19, enrolled during active disease. Both conserved end residues are part of each CDR3. Fields, in order: J gene, V gene, clone size, D gene, CDR3 protein, CDR3 DNA. D genes are given only for firm matches. Some rows have no size entry. The others give once, few or many, or a class for an expanded clone.

TRBJ1-4	TRBV25-1	NA	NA	CATEGGNEKLFF	TGTGCCACCGAAGGGGGAAATGAAAAACTGTTTTTT
TRBJ1-1	TRBV28	once	NA	CASSPRTVTEAFF	TGTGCCAGCAGTCCGAGGACAGTAACTGAAGCTTTCTTT
TRBJ1-3	TRBV6-1	NA	TRBD1	CASSVNDRASGNTIYF	TGTGCCAGCAGTGTTAATGACAGGGCTTCCGGAAACACCATATATTTT
TRBJ2-7	TRBV15	NA	NA	CATSRVRSISYEQYF	TGTGCCACCAGCAGGGTCCGAAGCATCTCCTACGAGCAGTACTTC
TRBJ1-5	TRBV3-1/TRBV3-2	NA	NA	CASSHAGHNQPQHF	TGTGCCAGCAGCCACGCAGGGCATAATCAGCCCCAGCATTTT
TRBJ2-1	TRBV18	NA	TRBD2	CASSTSGSFNEQFF	TGTGCCAGCTCGACTAGCGGGAGTTTCAATGAGCAGTTCTTC
TRBJ1-5	TRBV19	NA	NA	CASSEFPDNLQPQHF	TGTGCCAGTAGTGAATTCCCCGACAATCTCCAGCCCCAGCATTTT
TRBJ2-3	TRBV4-3	NA	TRBD2	CASSQGTSRTDTQYF	TGCGCCAGCAGCCAAGGGACTAGTCGGACAGATACGCAGTATTTT
TRBJ1-5	TRBV7-2	NA	NA	CASSLIHGSNQPQHF	TGTGCCAGCAGCTTAATTCACGGTAGCAATCAGCCCCAGCATTTT
TRBJ1-2	TRBV7-9	NA	NA	CASSLAAGPAYGYTF	TGTGCCAGCAGCTTAGCGGCTGGGCCCGCCTATGGCTACACCTTC
TRBJ2-2	TRBV6-2/TRBV6-3	NA	TRBD2	CASSKTSGANTGELFF	TGTGCCAGCAGTAAGACTAGCGGGGCAAACACCGGGGAGCTGTTTTTT
TRBJ2-1	TRBV25-1	NA	NA	CASSVLNEQFF	TGTGCCAGCAGTGTTCTGAATGAGCAGTTCTTC
TRBJ1-1	TRBV6-1	NA	NA	CASSEGTITAFF	TGTGCCAGCAGTGAAGGGACTATTACGGCTTTCTTT
TRBJ2-1	TRBV28	NA	NA	CASSLAGGNEQFF	TGTGCCAGCAGTTTGGCCGGGGGCAATGAGCAGTTCTTC
TRBJ2-1	TRBV7-9	NA	TRBD2	CASSLGTSGYNEQFF	TGTGCCAGCAGCTTGGGGACTAGCGGGTACAATGAGCAGTTCTTC
TRBJ1-5	TRBV2	NA	TRBD1	CASSAMPGGGQPQHF	TGTGCCAGCAGCGCGATGCCAGGGGGAGGCCAGCCCCAGCATTTT
TRBJ1-4	TRBV4-1	few	NA	CASSQAKSREKLFF	TGCGCCAGCAGCCAAGCCAAGAGTCGGGAAAAACTGTTTTTT
TRBJ2-3	TRBV9	NA	TRBD2	CASSPRTSGSNEDTQYF	TGTGCCAGCAGCCCCAGGACTAGCGGGAGTAATGAGGATACGCAGTATTTT
TRBJ1-1	TRBV7-8	NA	NA	CASRFDTGRNTEAFF	TGTGCCAGCAGGTTCGACACAGGGAGGAACACTGAAGCTTTCTTT
TRBJ2-2	TRBV4-2	few	TRBD2	CASSHTSFSGRVTGELFF	TGTGCCAGCAGCCATACATCTTTCTCCGGGAGGGTCACCGGGGAGCTGTTTTTT
TRBJ2-1	TRBV9	NA	TRBD2	CASSPLGSGSTYNEQFF	TGTGCCAGCAGCCCTCTTGGTAGCGGGAGTACTTACAATGAGCAGTTCTTC
TRBJ1-4	TRBV28	once	TRBD1	CASSLPTGNEKLFF	TGTGCCAGCAGTTTGCCGACAGGGAATGAAAAACTGTTTTTT
TRBJ2-2	TRBV5-1	once	NA	CASSLAGQRAGNTGELFF	TGCGCCAGCAGCTTGGCCGGGCAGCGCGCGGGTAACACCGGGGAGCTGTTTTTT
TRBJ1-5	TRBV19	NA	TRBD1	CASTKGAWQPQHF	TGTGCCAGTACCAAGGGGGCTTGGCAGCCCCAGCATTTT
TRBJ2-3	TRBV11-3	NA	TRBD1	CASSTRTGTGTDTQYF	TGTGCCAGCAGCACTAGGACAGGGACAGGCACAGATACGCAGTATTTT
TRBJ2-7	TRBV18	once	TRBD1	CASSGTGGNYEQYF	TGTGCCAGCTCGGGGACAGGGGGAAACTACGAGCAGTACTTC
TRBJ2-3	TRBV7-8	NA	NA	CASGSRGSTDTQYF	TGTGCCAGCGGTTCTAGGGGGTCGACAGATACGCAGTATTTT
TRBJ2-3	TRBV25-1	NA	TRBD2	CASSAGTSVSTDTQYF	TGTGCCAGCAGTGCGGGGACTAGCGTTAGCACAGATACGCAGTATTTT
TRBJ2-5	TRBV5-4	NA	TRBD2	CASSAGVSGAQETQYF	TGTGCCAGCAGCGCGGGAGTTAGCGGAGCACAAGAGACCCAGTACTTC
TRBJ1-5	TRBV6-6	NA	NA	CASHTRAFDQPQHF	TGTGCCAGCCACACGAGGGCCTTCGATCAGCCCCAGCATTTT
TRBJ2-1	TRBV18	NA	NA	CASSPPGGISSYNEQFF	TGTGCCAGCTCACCACCGGGGGGAATCAGCTCCTACAATGAGCAGTTCTTC
TRBJ2-7	TRBV3-1/TRBV3-2	once	TRBD2	CASSQATSGRTKIHEQYF	TGTGCCAGCAGCCAAGCCACTAGCGGGAGAACCAAAATCCACGAGCAGTACTTC